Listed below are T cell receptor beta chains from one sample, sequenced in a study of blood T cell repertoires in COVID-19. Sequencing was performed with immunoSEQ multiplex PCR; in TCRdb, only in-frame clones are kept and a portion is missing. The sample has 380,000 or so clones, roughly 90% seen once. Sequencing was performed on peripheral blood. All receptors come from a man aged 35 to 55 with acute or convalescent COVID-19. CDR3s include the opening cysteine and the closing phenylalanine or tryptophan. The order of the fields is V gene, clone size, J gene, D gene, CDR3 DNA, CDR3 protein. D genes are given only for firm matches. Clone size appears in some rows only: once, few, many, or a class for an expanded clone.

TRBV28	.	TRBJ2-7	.	TGTGCCAGCAGTTTTGGCGGGAATCCCTACGAGCAGTACTTC	CASSFGGNPYEQYF
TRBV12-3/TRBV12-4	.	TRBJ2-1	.	TGTGCCAGCAGTTTTAACCCGGCAGGGGAGCAGTTCTTC	CASSFNPAGEQFF
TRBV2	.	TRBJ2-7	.	TGTGCCAGCAGTGACCCTGGACAGAGCTCCTACGAGCAGTACTTC	CASSDPGQSSYEQYF
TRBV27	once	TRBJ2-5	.	TGTGCCAGCAGTTTTACTTGGGACTACCAAGAGACCCAGTACTTC	CASSFTWDYQETQYF
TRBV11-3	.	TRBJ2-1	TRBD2	TGTGCCAGCAGCTTGACTAGCTCCAATGAGCAGTTCTTC	CASSLTSSNEQFF
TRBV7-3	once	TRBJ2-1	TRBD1	TGTGCCAGCTCAGAAGGGACAGGAGGCAATGAGCAGTTCTTC	CASSEGTGGNEQFF
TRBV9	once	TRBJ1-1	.	TGTGCCAGCAGCTCAGGAGGGGAGGGAACGGACGCTGAAGCTTTCTTT	CASSSGGEGTDAEAFF
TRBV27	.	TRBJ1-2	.	TGTGCCAGCAGTTTATCGGGGGGGGGAATATACGGCTACACCTTC	CASSLSGGGIYGYTF
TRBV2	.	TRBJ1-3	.	TGTGCCAGCAGTGTTAGGAGCTCTGGAAACACCATATATTTT	CASSVRSSGNTIYF
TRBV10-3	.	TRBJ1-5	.	TGTGCCATCAGTGAGGCGGGGGGCAATCAGCCCCAGCATTTT	CAISEAGGNQPQHF
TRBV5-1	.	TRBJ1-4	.	TGCGCCAGCAGCTTGGATTTGGCAGGGTGGGGCGAAAAACTGTTTTTT	CASSLDLAGWGEKLFF
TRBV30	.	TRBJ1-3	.	TGTGCCGGGACCCTCAGGGACACTGGAAACACCATATATTTT	CAGTLRDTGNTIYF
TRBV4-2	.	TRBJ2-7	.	TGTGCCAGCAGCCAAGATCTTGCAGGGTACTACGAGCAGTACTTC	CASSQDLAGYYEQYF
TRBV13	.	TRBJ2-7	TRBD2	TGTGCCAGCAGCCCCCGGACTAGCGGGAGGTCCTACGAGCAGTACTTC	CASSPRTSGRSYEQYF
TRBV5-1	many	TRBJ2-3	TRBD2	TGCGCCAGCAGCCGCGGACTAGATGCAGATACGCAGTATTTT	CASSRGLDADTQYF
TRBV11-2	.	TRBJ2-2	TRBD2	TGTGCCAGCAGCCATCGCGGGGGATCGAACACCGGGGAGCTGTTTTTT	CASSHRGGSNTGELFF
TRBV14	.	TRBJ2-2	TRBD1	TGTGCCAGCAGCCAAGATCAGGGGGGGACAGGGGATTGCACCGGGGAGCTGTTTTTT	CASSQDQGGTGDCTGELFF
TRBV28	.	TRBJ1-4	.	TGTGCCAGCAGTTATCATTCAGCAACTAATGAAAAACTGTTTTTT	CASSYHSATNEKLFF
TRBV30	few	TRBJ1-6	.	TGTGCCTGGAGTGCGGTCTCACCCCTCCACTTT	CAWSAVSPLHF
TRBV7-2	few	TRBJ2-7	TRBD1	TGTGCCAGCAGCTTACGGGGACAGGGGAACGAGCAGTACTTC	CASSLRGQGNEQYF
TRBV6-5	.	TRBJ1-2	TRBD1	TGTGCCAGCAGTTACTCTAATATAGGGGGCAACTATGGCTACACCTTC	CASSYSNIGGNYGYTF
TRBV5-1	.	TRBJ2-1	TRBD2	TGCGCCAGCAGCTTGCTCCCAGCGGGAGGGTTAAATGAGCAGTTCTTC	CASSLLPAGGLNEQFF
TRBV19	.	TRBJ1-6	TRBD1	TGTGCCAGTAGGGGACAGAGGGTCAATTCACCCCTCCACTTT	CASRGQRVNSPLHF
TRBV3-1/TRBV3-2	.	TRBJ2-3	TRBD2	TGTGCCAGCAGCCGTAGCGGGGATACGCAGTATTTT	CASSRSGDTQYF
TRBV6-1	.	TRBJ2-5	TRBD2	TGTGCCAGCAGTGCCCCCCCAGGAGCGGGGAGTAGTGAAGAGACCCAGTACTTC	CASSAPPGAGSSEETQYF
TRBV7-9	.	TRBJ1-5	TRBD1	TGTGCCAGCAGCTTAGCACAGGGGGCTGATCAGCCCCAGCATTTT	CASSLAQGADQPQHF
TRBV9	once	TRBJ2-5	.	TGTGCCAGCAGCCCATATGGGGGAGGCCAAGAGACCCAGTACTTC	CASSPYGGGQETQYF
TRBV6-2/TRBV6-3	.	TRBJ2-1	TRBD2	TGTGCCAGCAGTTACCAGCGGGGGGCCCGCAATGAGCAGTTCTTC	CASSYQRGARNEQFF
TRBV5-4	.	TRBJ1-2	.	TGTGCCAGCAGCGATGACAGGCCTAACTATGGCTACACCTTC	CASSDDRPNYGYTF
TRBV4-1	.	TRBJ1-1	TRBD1	TGCGCCAGCAGCCCTAACAGGGGAATGAACACTGAAGCTTTCTTT	CASSPNRGMNTEAFF
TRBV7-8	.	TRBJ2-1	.	TGTGCCAGCAGCTTAGGGTCGAGACTGGACAATGAGCAGTTCTTC	CASSLGSRLDNEQFF
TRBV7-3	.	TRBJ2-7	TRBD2	TGTGCCAGCAGCCCCGTCGGGGGGAGTTTCTACGAGCAGTACTTC	CASSPVGGSFYEQYF
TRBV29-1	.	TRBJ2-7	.	TGCAGCGTTGGAGGGAGGCGGTACGAGCAGTACTTC	CSVGGRRYEQYF
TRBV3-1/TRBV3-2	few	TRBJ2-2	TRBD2	TGTGCCAGCAGCCAAGGACTAGCTTCGGCCGGGGAGCTGTTTTTT	CASSQGLASAGELFF
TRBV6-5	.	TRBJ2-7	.	TGTGCCAGCAGGCAGGGTGACGAGCAGTACTTC	CASRQGDEQYF
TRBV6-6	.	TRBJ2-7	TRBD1	TGTGCCAGCACCAGGGGGCCTATGTACGAGCAGTACTTC	CASTRGPMYEQYF
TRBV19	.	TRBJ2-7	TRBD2	TGTGCCAGTAGTACCCCCCAAGCGGGGGGTGGCTCCTACGAGCAGTACTTC	CASSTPQAGGGSYEQYF
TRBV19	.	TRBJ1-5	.	TGTGCCAGTAGTATTACAGGGAGTCAGCCCCAGCATTTT	CASSITGSQPQHF
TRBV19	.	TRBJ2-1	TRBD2	TGTGCCAGTACCGAGCGGGGGGTTGGGTACAATGAGCAGTTCTTC	CASTERGVGYNEQFF
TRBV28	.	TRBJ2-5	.	TGTGCCAGCAGTTTAATCAGGGGAGAGACCCAGTACTTC	CASSLIRGETQYF
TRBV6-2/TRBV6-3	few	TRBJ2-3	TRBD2	TGTGCCAGCAGTTACCGGGGGGACTTCACAGATACGCAGTATTTT	CASSYRGDFTDTQYF
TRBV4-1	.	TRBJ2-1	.	TGCGCCAGCAGCCAAGGTCCCGGTCGGGTGGCTGAGCAGTTCTTC	CASSQGPGRVAEQFF
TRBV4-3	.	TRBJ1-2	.	TGCGCCAGCAGCCAAGATTCGGACATCAAGTACGGCTACACCTTC	CASSQDSDIKYGYTF
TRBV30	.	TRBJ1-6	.	TGTGCCTGGAGGTCAAGGGGCCTGGAATTTTATAATTCACCCCTCCACTTT	CAWRSRGLEFYNSPLHF
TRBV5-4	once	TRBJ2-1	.	TGTGCCAGCAGCTTGGGCAGGGTATTTGAGCAGTTCTTC	CASSLGRVFEQFF
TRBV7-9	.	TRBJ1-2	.	TGTGCCAGCAGCTTGGGGGGAATAAACTATGGCTACACCTTC	CASSLGGINYGYTF
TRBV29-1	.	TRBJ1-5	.	TGCAGCGCGACAACGGGGGGCGATCAGCCCCAGCATTTT	CSATTGGDQPQHF
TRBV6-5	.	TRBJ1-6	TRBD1	TGTGCCAGCAGGGACAGGGATTATTCACCCCTCCACTTT	CASRDRDYSPLHF
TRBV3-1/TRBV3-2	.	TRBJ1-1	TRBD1	TGTGCCAGCAGCCGGGTACAGGGGGTTGGAGGGAACACTGAAGCTTTCTTT	CASSRVQGVGGNTEAFF